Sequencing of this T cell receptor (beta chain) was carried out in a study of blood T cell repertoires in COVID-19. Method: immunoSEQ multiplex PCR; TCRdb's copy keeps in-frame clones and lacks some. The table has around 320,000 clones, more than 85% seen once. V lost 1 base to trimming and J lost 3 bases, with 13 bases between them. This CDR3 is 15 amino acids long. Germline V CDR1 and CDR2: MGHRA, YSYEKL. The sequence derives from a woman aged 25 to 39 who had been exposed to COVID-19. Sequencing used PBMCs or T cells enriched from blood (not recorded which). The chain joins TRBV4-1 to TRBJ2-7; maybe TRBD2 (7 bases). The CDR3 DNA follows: TGCGCCAGCAGCCAAGTTTTGGGGGGGCACTACGAGCAGTACTTC. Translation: CASSQVLGGHYEQYF.